This T cell receptor (beta chain) was recorded in a study of T cells after yellow fever vaccination. Study findings and constraints: At approximately 95% for CD4 and about 88% for CD8, most primary-vaccination clones showed up again after the booster.

Trimming pared 3 bases from V and 2 bases from J, leaving 10 bases between. Germline V gene sequence: CDR1 LGHNA, CDR2 YSLEER. The CDR3 runs to 14 residues. Many counts were recorded for this clonotype. Antigen: not known. MiXCR was run by TCRdb on the 5' RACE reads, yielding one entry per CDR3 protein. The sample has 250,000 to 350,000 distinct CDR3 sequences, under 9% seen once; the top ten hold about 3.7%. Here the sequenced sample was CD4+ T cells sorted from PBMCs, taken 5 days after the yellow fever booster vaccination. The J gene is TRBJ2-5, the V gene TRBV4-3; D ambiguous. The receptor was derived from a man aged 18-30 years who received the YFV17D yellow fever vaccine. The CDR3: CASSHRFLQETQYF. CDR3 nucleotide sequence: TGCGCCAGCAGCCACCGATTTCTGCAAGAGACCCAGTACTTC.